Shown below are 26 T cell receptor beta chains from a single sample sequenced in a study of neurological immune-mediated disorders. Time point described: longitudinal time-point 2. A single record per CDR3 protein comes from TCRdb applying MiXCR to the 5' RACE reads. The sample lists tens of thousands of distinct CDR3 sequences; 5% to 6.5% were seen once. The specimen was PBMCs. These receptors were obtained from a woman aged 60-70 years with multiple sclerosis.

This clonotype was detected many times. The chain couples TRBV20-1 to TRBJ2-1; the match to TRBD2 covers 11 bases. Germline lookup yields CDR1 DFQATT and CDR2 SNEGSKA (reference sequence). This CDR3 has 17 amino acids. With 3 bases clipped from V and 0 bases from J, the junction kept 7 bases outside the gene matches. The CDR3 sequence is CSASQTSGVNSYNEQFF. Here the CDR3 DNA reads TGCAGTGCTAGTCAGACTAGCGGGGTGAACTCCTACAATGAGCAGTTCTTC.

This clonotype came up many times. The chain employs TRBV6-6 and TRBJ2-1; D possibly corresponds to TRBD2 (5 bases). Trimming took off 0 bases at V and 7 bases at J, with 16 bases between the two ends. The length of the CDR3 is 16 residues. Germline CDR1 reads MNHNY; CDR2 reads SVGAGI (reference sequence). CDR3 in DNA: TGTGCCAGCAGTTACTCTTCGCAGCGGCTACGTAATGAGCAGTTCTTC. Its protein is CASSYSSQRLRNEQFF.

The table lists this clonotype with many counts. The chain carries TRBV20-1 and TRBJ1-6; 10 nucleotides agree with TRBD1. After removal of 1 base from V and 7 bases from J, the junction contained 10 bases not matched to a gene. The length of the CDR3 is 17 residues. Germline loops: CDR1 DFQATT, CDR2 SNEGSKA (reference sequence). The CDR3 reads CSARGPGQGMGNSPLHF. The CDR3 nucleotides are TGCAGTGCTAGAGGGCCGGGACAGGGGATGGGCAATTCACCCCTCCACTTT.

The CDR3 DNA follows: TGCAGTGCCCCATTGGAGGGGGCGCTCAGGTACGAGCAGTACTTC. This codes for CSAPLEGALRYEQYF. This sequence joins TRBV20-1 and TRBJ2-7; D may be TRBD1 (7 bases). Germline CDR1 DFQATT, CDR2 SNEGSKA (reference sequence). The CDR3 has 15 amino acids. V was cut by 6 bases and J by 4 bases, with 22 bases left in between.

Many counts were recorded for this clonotype. The genes are TRBV5-1 and TRBJ2-1; 7 bases align to TRBD1. The V gene end was trimmed by 4 bases and the J gene end by 0 bases; junction bases not matched to a gene: 4. Per germline, CDR1 SGHRS and CDR2 YFSETQ. This CDR3 contains 15 residues. The CDR3 coding sequence is TGCGCCAGCAGCCCACAGGGGTCCTCCTACAATGAGCAGTTCTTC. It codes for CASSPQGSSYNEQFF.

The chain has TRBV5-1 and TRBJ1-2; no clear D. CDR1 is SGHRS, CDR2 YFSETQ, per germline. CDR3 length: 13 amino acids. V was pared by 4 bases and J by 3 bases, with 10 bases between. The CDR3, as DNA: TGCGCCAGCAGCGTTGAGGATGACTATGGCTACACCTTC. As protein: CASSVEDDYGYTF.

The sample holds many counts of this clonotype. The chain carries TRBV20-1 and TRBJ1-5, with D perhaps matching TRBD1 (6 bases). In germline, CDR1 is DFQATT, CDR2 SNEGSKA (reference sequence). Trimming removed 3 bases at V and 7 bases at J, with 16 bases between. The CDR3 covers 14 residues. The CDR3 bases are TGCAGTGCTAGTCTCTTCCAGGGGCAACAGCCCCAGCATTTT. It specifies CSASLFQGQQPQHF.

This clonotype came up many times. The chain is built from TRBV27 and TRBJ2-1; 9 positions match TRBD2. Unmatched junction bases numbered 9, after V lost 6 bases and J lost 6 bases. Germline values: CDR1 MNHEY, CDR2 SMNVEV (reference sequence). The CDR3 consists of 15 residues. In DNA form, the CDR3 reads TGTGCCAGCAGACAGGGCGGGGGGGCTCTCAATGAGCAGTTCTTC. As protein: CASRQGGGALNEQFF.

There are many counts of this clonotype. This chain uses TRBV3-1 with TRBJ2-7, with 10 positions matching TRBD1. Germline CDR1 LGHDT, CDR2 YNNKEL (reference sequence). This CDR3 has 16 amino acids. The ends lost 4 bases at V and 3 bases at J; junction bases unmatched: 9. CDR3 nucleotides: TGTGCCAGCAGCCCGGAAATGACAGGGGGCGGCTACGAGCAGTACTTC. Protein: CASSPEMTGGGYEQYF.

This clonotype was picked up many times. The V call is TRBV27, the J call TRBJ2-2, with 12 nucleotides matching TRBD2. The CDR3 length is 16 residues. V trimming: 7 bases; J trimming: 2 bases; junction bases outside the gene matches: 5. Germline loops: CDR1 MNHEY, CDR2 SMNVEV (reference sequence). The CDR3 bases are TGTGCCAGCACACGACTAGCGGGGGTCAACACCGGGGAGCTGTTTTTT. Amino acid sequence: CASTRLAGVNTGELFF.

The chain recombines TRBV28 with TRBJ1-6; 8 nucleotides line up with TRBD1. J gave up 7 bases and V 6 bases, and 5 bases lay outside the gene matches. The germline gives CDR1 MDHEN, CDR2 SYDVKM. CDR3 length equals 14 residues. CDR3 residues: CASSIGTGNSPLHF. The CDR3 DNA is TGTGCCAGCAGCATAGGGACAGGCAATTCACCCCTCCACTTT.

This clonotype was detected many times. This chain connects TRBV7-2 to TRBJ2-5, with TRBD2 matching 11 bases. Germline V gives CDR1 SGHTA, CDR2 FQGNSA. V trimming: 5 bases; J trimming: 4 bases; junction bases outside the gene matches: 9. The CDR3 sequence is 16 residues long. The CDR3: CASSKLAGATPETQYF. The CDR3 bases are TGTGCCAGCAGCAAACTAGCGGGGGCGACCCCAGAGACCCAGTACTTC.

Many counts were recorded for this clonotype. DNA for the CDR3: TGCAGTGCTAGAGTTCCTGAGGAGACCCAGTACTTC. Translation: CSARVPEETQYF. V is TRBV20-1 and J is TRBJ2-5, with D uncertain. Trimming removed 1 base at V and 5 bases at J, with 8 bases between. There are 12 residues in the CDR3. Germline V gene data show CDR1 as DFQATT and CDR2 as SNEGSKA (reference sequence).

The chain links TRBV2 to TRBJ2-5; 7 nucleotides align to TRBD1. The V segment lost 7 bases and the J segment 5 bases; nucleotides outside the gene matches: 13. CDR3 length equals 15 residues. The germline V gene encodes CDR1 SNHLY and CDR2 FYNNEI. In nucleotides, the CDR3 is TGTGCCAGCATCCCGGGGTCCAGGGGGTCCGAGACCCAGTACTTC. Translating gives CASIPGSRGSETQYF.

The table lists this clonotype with many counts. V gene TRBV10-3 combines with J gene TRBJ1-1; D not resolved. The CDR3 runs to 15 residues. V was trimmed by 0 bases and J by 5 bases, leaving 13 bases between them. The germline gives CDR1 ENHRY, CDR2 SYGVKD. CDR3 residues: CAISESGRVVTEAFF. Written as DNA, the CDR3 is TGTGCCATCAGTGAGTCCGGGAGGGTGGTTACTGAAGCTTTCTTT.

This clonotype was detected ten times or more. The V and J genes are TRBV5-1 and TRBJ2-7; a weak D match, TRBD2 (6 bases). V lost 5 bases and J lost 0, with 15 bases in between. The germline gives CDR1 SGHRS, CDR2 YFSETQ. This CDR3 contains 15 residues. The CDR3 DNA reads TGCGCCAGCAGATCCGGGACTCCGAGCTCCTACGAGCAGTACTTC. Its translation is CASRSGTPSSYEQYF.

The chain uses TRBV20-1 and TRBJ2-1; D assignment may be TRBD1 or TRBD2 (5 bases each). The V end was cut by 0 bases, the J end by 4 bases, with 10 bases between. The CDR3 is 14 amino acids. Germline CDR1 is DFQATT and CDR2 is SNEGSKA (reference sequence). CDR3 in DNA: TGCAGTGCTAGAGACAGGGAGACATACAATGAGCAGTTCTTC. Translating it yields CSARDRETYNEQFF.

The V gene is TRBV11-2, the J gene TRBJ2-6; 7 nucleotides match TRBD2. The CDR3 covers 18 residues. Trimming at V came to 2 bases and at J to 0 bases, leaving 7 bases not matched to a gene. The germline V gene has CDR1 SGHAT and CDR2 FQNNGV. The CDR3 DNA sequence: TGTGCCAGCAGCTTATCGGGGGGAGCCTACTCTGGGGCCAACGTCCTGACTTTC. Protein sequence: CASSLSGGAYSGANVLTF.

V gene TRBV2 combines with J gene TRBJ2-7; TRBD1 matches 8 bases. The CDR3 is 14 residues long. Losses at the gene ends were 7 bases for V and 4 bases for J; bases not matched to a gene: 9. In germline, CDR1 is SNHLY, CDR2 FYNNEI. CDR3 loop: CASTGQGLPYEQYF. The DNA of the CDR3 is TGTGCCAGCACTGGACAGGGTCTTCCTTACGAGCAGTACTTC.

This clonotype showed up many times. This sequence joins TRBV5-1 and TRBJ1-3; a possible D gene is TRBD1 (6 bases). Germline loops: CDR1 SGHRS, CDR2 YFSETQ. Trimming left V 3 bases short and J 3 bases short, with 16 bases between. The CDR3 runs to 16 residues. CDR3 sequence: CASSSGAWGNGNTIYF. CDR3 nucleotides: TGCGCCAGCAGCTCGGGGGCTTGGGGAAATGGAAACACCATATATTTT.

There are many counts of this clonotype. This sequence joins TRBV20-1 and TRBJ2-2; 10 bases are a match to TRBD2. V shed 5 bases, J shed 2 bases, and the junction held 5 bases outside the gene matches. CDR1 is DFQATT, CDR2 SNEGSKA, per germline (reference sequence). This CDR3 region has 15 residues. This CDR3 reads CSAQSGGVNTGELFF. The CDR3, as DNA: TGCAGTGCTCAAAGCGGGGGGGTTAACACCGGGGAGCTGTTTTTT.

This clonotype was detected ten times or more. The gene calls are TRBV5-1 and TRBJ2-1; D not resolved. Germline V lookup: CDR1 SGHRS, CDR2 YFSETQ. The V end was cut by 0 bases, the J end by 0 bases, with 7 bases between. The CDR3 consists of 15 residues. CDR3 DNA: TGCGCCAGCAGCTTGGAGGCGAGCTCCTACAATGAGCAGTTCTTC. Amino acids: CASSLEASSYNEQFF.

About this clonotype: An end of the junction differs from the germline gene, which may be a read error. V and J are TRBV5-8 and TRBJ1-2, with D tentatively TRBD1 (6 bases). In germline, CDR1 is SGHTS, CDR2 YDEGEE. This CDR3 has 14 residues. CDR3 DNA: TGTGCCAGCACCAAAGTCGGGGGCAACTATAGCTACACCTTC. Residues: CASTKVGGNYSYTF.

This clonotype was observed a few times. The gene calls are TRBV18 and TRBJ1-2, with TRBD1 as a possible D gene (5 bases). CDR3 length equals 15 residues. V was shortened by 3 bases and J by 4 bases, with 15 bases between the two germline ends. Germline V CDR1 and CDR2: KGHSH, LQKENI. In DNA form, the CDR3 reads TGTGCCAGCTCACCGCGGGGCGACCTAAGCTATGGCTACACCTTC. It specifies CASSPRGDLSYGYTF. Together with reference TRBV18 and TRBJ1-2, the CDR3 gives the full variable domain: NAGVMQNPRHLVRRRGQEARLRCSPMKGHSHVYWYRQLPEEGLKFMVYLQKENIIDESGMPKERFSAEFPKEGPSILRIQQVVRGDSAAYFCASSPRGDLSYGYTFGSGTRLTVV.

This clonotype has a handful of counts. This chain links TRBV20-1 with TRBJ2-6, with no clear D. The CDR3 spans 15 residues. V was shortened by 4 bases and J by 0 bases, with 10 bases between the two germline ends. The germline V gene encodes CDR1 DFQATT and CDR2 SNEGSKA (reference sequence). The CDR3 loop is CSAISQSSGANVLTF. CDR3 DNA: TGCAGTGCTATCAGTCAAAGCTCTGGGGCCAACGTCCTGACTTTC.

This clonotype was detected ten times or more. The chain has TRBV15 and TRBJ2-7; 9 bases match TRBD2. CDR1 is LNHNV, CDR2 YYDKDF, per germline (reference sequence). V shed 5 bases, J shed 2 bases, and the junction held 10 bases outside the gene matches. This CDR3 is built from 16 residues. The CDR3 nucleotides are TGTGCCACCAGCCGTCGACTAGCGGATCTCGCCTACGAGCAGTACTTC. It encodes CATSRRLADLAYEQYF.